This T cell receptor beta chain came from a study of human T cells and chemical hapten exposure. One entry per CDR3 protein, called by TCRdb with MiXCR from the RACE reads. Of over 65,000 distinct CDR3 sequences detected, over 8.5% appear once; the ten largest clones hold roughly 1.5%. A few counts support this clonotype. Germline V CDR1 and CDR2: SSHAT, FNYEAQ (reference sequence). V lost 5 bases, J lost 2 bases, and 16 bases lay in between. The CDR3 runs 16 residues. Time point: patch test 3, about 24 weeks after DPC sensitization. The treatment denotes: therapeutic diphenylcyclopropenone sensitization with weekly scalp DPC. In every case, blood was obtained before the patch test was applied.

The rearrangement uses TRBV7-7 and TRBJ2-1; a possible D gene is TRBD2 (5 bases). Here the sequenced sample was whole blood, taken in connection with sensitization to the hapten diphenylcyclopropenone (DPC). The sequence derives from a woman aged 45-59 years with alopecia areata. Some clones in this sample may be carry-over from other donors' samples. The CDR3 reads CASSLRTRGPYNEQFF. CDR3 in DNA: TGTGCCAGCAGCCTCCGGACCCGCGGGCCCTACAATGAGCAGTTCTTC.